This T cell receptor beta chain was sequenced during a study of shared clonotypes between healthy human individuals. Study-wide context: A couple of female and a few male donors aged 18 to 49 were enrolled. Three plates each covered CD4 naive and memory; CD8 naive two, CD8 memory one.

This clone was detected only once. Its cognate antigen is unknown. This was a deep-level run. Assay: immunoSEQ multiplex PCR; the TCRdb copy retains only in-frame clones and omits some. The data hold 2 million to 3 million clones, with 93% observed a single time. Trimming pared 4 bases from V and 7 bases from J, leaving 13 bases between. This CDR3 contains 13 residues. Germline V gene data show CDR1 as MNHEY and CDR2 as SVGAGI. Findings and limits, study-wide: What naive subsets generally showed was a larger estimated richness than memory subsets showed.

This TCR came from a man younger than 35 in good health. Some clones in this sample may be carry-over from other donors' samples. The chain carries TRBV6-5 and TRBJ1-1; D gene uncertain. The sequencing sample was made of naive CD4+ T cells from PBMCs. Subset indicated: CD45RA+ positively selected. In DNA form, the CDR3 reads TGTGCCAGCAGTTCGGCCAAAGGAGTTGAAGCTTTCTTT. Encoded protein: CASSSAKGVEAFF.